The next 20 T cell receptor beta chains were all read from a single sample in a study of CD8 T cells in Susac syndrome. Reverse transcription of roughly 0.5 to 1 ug RNA used random hexamers. TCRdb called the immunoSEQ multiplex PCR reads again in MiXCR, with one record for every CDR3 protein. The sample carries 200,000 to 300,000 distinct CDR3 sequences, roughly 95% recorded once. Input material: CD4+ T cells from PBMCs. The source is a human donor with multiple sclerosis.

This clonotype was recorded only once. V is TRBV6-4 and J is TRBJ1-5; maybe TRBD1 (6 bases). This CDR3 region has 13 residues. Between the trimmed V and J ends, which lost 4 bases and 6 bases, there was a span of 10 bases. The V gene's germline CDR1 is MRHNA and CDR2 SNTAGT. The CDR3 reads CASSAGATQPQHF. The CDR3 DNA reads TGTGCCAGCAGTGCGGGGGCAACTCAGCCCCAGCATTTT.

The chain carries TRBV30 and TRBJ2-3, with unresolved D. The germline V and J ends were trimmed by 0 bases and 3 bases, with 4 bases remaining between them. Germline loops: CDR1 GTSNPN, CDR2 SVGIG (reference sequence). The CDR3 length is 12 residues. The CDR3 reads CAWSVFTDTQYF. DNA of the CDR3: TGTGCCTGGAGTGTATTTACAGATACGCAGTATTTT.

This chain uses TRBV4-2 with TRBJ2-3; D not certain. V was cut by 3 bases and J by 4 bases, with 14 bases left in between. Looked up from germline, CDR1 is LGHNA and CDR2 is YNFKEQ. There are 15 residues in the CDR3. CDR3 coding DNA: TGTGCCAGCAGCCATCGCCAAGGTCGTTCAGATACGCAGTATTTT. It specifies CASSHRQGRSDTQYF.

The chain combines TRBV5-4 with TRBJ1-3; 7 bases align to TRBD1. CDR1 is SGHNT and CDR2 is YYREEE in the germline V gene (reference sequence). V was pared by 3 bases and J by 4 bases, with 7 bases of the junction left unmatched. This CDR3 is 15 amino acids long. The chain's CDR3 is CASSSTGVSGNTIYF. In nucleotides, the CDR3 is TGTGCCAGCAGCTCCACAGGGGTTTCAGGAAACACCATATATTTT.

The chain employs TRBV29-1 and TRBJ2-2, with 10 nucleotides matching TRBD2. J lost 6 bases, V lost 6 bases, and 4 bases had no gene match. Germline CDR1 is SQVTM and CDR2 is ANQGSEA. The CDR3 extends over 13 amino acids. The CDR3 protein is CSVSSGGAGELFF. The CDR3 bases are TGCAGCGTATCAAGCGGGGGGGCCGGGGAGCTGTTTTTT.

This sequence joins TRBV7-3 and TRBJ2-7; 10 bases are a match to TRBD1. Germline values: CDR1 SGHTA, CDR2 FQGTGA. With 0 bases clipped from V and 4 bases from J, the junction kept 6 bases outside the gene matches. The CDR3 has 16 residues. CDR3 DNA sequence: TGTGCCAGCAGCTTAACGCCGGGACAGGGGCCTTACGAGCAGTACTTC. Encoded protein: CASSLTPGQGPYEQYF.

The rearrangement links TRBV3-1 to TRBJ1-1; D is ambiguous. The CDR3 totals 14 residues. Between the trimmed V and J ends, which lost 4 bases and 8 bases, there was a span of 17 bases. The V gene's germline CDR1 is LGHDT and CDR2 YNNKEL (reference sequence). The CDR3 nucleotides are TGTGCCAGCAGCCCTATCCCGGGGTACGGAGAAGCTTTCTTT. Encoded protein: CASSPIPGYGEAFF.

The chain has TRBV2 and TRBJ2-7; 11 nucleotides agree with TRBD1. The CDR3 contains 13 residues. V lost 6 bases, J lost 12 bases, and 10 bases stayed unmatched. Germline V lookup: CDR1 SNHLY, CDR2 FYNNEI. The CDR3 protein is CASSVPGQGELYF. CDR3 DNA sequence: TGTGCCAGCAGCGTCCCGGGACAGGGGGAGTTGTACTTC. Full variable domain (remainder filled in from reference TRBV2 and TRBJ2-7): EPEVTQTPSHQVTQMGQEVILRCVPISNHLYFYWYRQILGQKVEFLVSFYNNEISEKSEIFDDQFSVERPDGSNFTLKIRSTKLEDSAMYFCASSVPGQGELYFGPGTRLTVT.

The chain combines TRBV5-1 with TRBJ1-5; 7 bases map to TRBD1. V was clipped by 5 bases and J by 3 bases; unmatched bases: 8. This CDR3 has 15 residues. In germline, CDR1 is SGHRS, CDR2 YFSETQ. The CDR3 protein is CASREQTGNNQPQHF. CDR3 bases: TGCGCCAGCAGAGAACAGACAGGGAACAATCAGCCCCAGCATTTT.

This rearrangement joins TRBV5-1 to TRBJ2-5; 7 nucleotides match TRBD2. The V and J ends lost 3 bases and 5 bases, in that order; junction bases with no gene match: 16. Germline V gene data show CDR1 as SGHRS and CDR2 as YFSETQ. The length of the CDR3 is 17 residues. CDR3 residues: CASSSGTGGRQVETQYF. In DNA, the CDR3 is TGCGCCAGCAGCTCCGGGACCGGGGGGAGACAAGTCGAGACCCAGTACTTC. The variable domain in full, completed from reference TRBV5-1 and TRBJ2-5, reads KAGVTQTPRYLIKTRGQQVTLSCSPISGHRSVSWYQQTPGQGLQFLFEYFSETQRNKGNFPGRFSGRQFSNSRSEMNVSTLELGDSALYLCASSSGTGGRQVETQYFGPGTRLLVL.

This clonotype was seen a single time. The V and J genes are TRBV3-1 and TRBJ2-7, with TRBD2 matching over 12 bases. The CDR3 consists of 15 residues. Germline lookup yields CDR1 LGHDT and CDR2 YNNKEL (reference sequence). V shed 4 bases, J shed 7 bases, and the junction held 8 bases outside the gene matches. The CDR3 DNA reads TGTGCCAGCAGCCCCCCGGGACTAGCGGGTGATGAGCAGTACTTC. Translating it yields CASSPPGLAGDEQYF.

This chain links TRBV29-1 with TRBJ2-1; D remains unclear. The CDR3 contains 12 residues. Germline CDR1 SQVTM, CDR2 ANQGSEA. Trimming took 7 bases from V and 0 from J, leaving 7 bases between them. The CDR3 nucleotides read TGCAGCGGGGCGGTCTCCTACAATGAGCAGTTCTTC. This encodes CSGAVSYNEQFF.

The V gene is TRBV20-1, the J gene TRBJ2-5; the D gene is possibly TRBD2 (5 bases). V lost 8 bases to trimming and J lost 4 bases, with 17 bases between them. The CDR3 is 13 amino acids. The V gene's germline CDR1 is DFQATT and CDR2 SNEGSKA (reference sequence). CDR3 residues: CSRLARNAETQYF. DNA for the CDR3: TGCAGTCGATTAGCGAGAAACGCAGAGACCCAGTACTTC.

The V call is TRBV11-2, the J call TRBJ2-1, with TRBD2 identical over 8 bases. The CDR3 runs to 20 residues. V dropped 0 bases and J dropped 12; count of bases not matched to a gene: 25. Germline V gene data show CDR1 as SGHAT and CDR2 as FQNNGV. The CDR3 region has the DNA TGTGCCAGCAGCTTAGAATTCCGGAGGTCTCGAGCGGGGGTGCCATCAGTGCAGTTCTTC. This gives the protein CASSLEFRRSRAGVPSVQFF.

The rearrangement joins TRBV29-1 to TRBJ2-5; D gene uncertain. V was shortened by 6 bases and J by 5 bases, with 22 bases between the two germline ends. There are 15 residues in the CDR3. CDR1 and CDR2 (germline): SQVTM, ANQGSEA. CDR3 nucleotide sequence: TGCAGCGTCGCACGGAGAGGCGGTGGTGCGGAGACCCAGTACTTC. Residues: CSVARRGGGAETQYF.

This chain joins TRBV18 and TRBJ2-1, with D perhaps matching TRBD1 (6 bases). CDR3 length equals 17 residues. V lost 3 bases to trimming and J lost 7 bases, with 22 bases between them. The germline V gene has CDR1 KGHSH and CDR2 LQKENI. As DNA, the CDR3 is TGTGCCAGCTCACCCCCGGCGACAGGTCTAACGGGGAATGAGCAGTTCTTC. The encoded protein is CASSPPATGLTGNEQFF.

CDR3 sequence (DNA): TGTGCCAGCAGTTTGGTGATGAACACTGAAGCTTTCTTT. Translating gives CASSLVMNTEAFF. The chain employs TRBV12-3 or TRBV12-4 and TRBJ1-1, with D unresolved. The CDR3 consists of 13 residues. The ends were cut back, 3 bases at V and 0 bases at J, with 5 bases in the middle.

The chain employs TRBV20-1 and TRBJ2-3, with D maybe TRBD2 (5 bases). The V gene's germline CDR1 is DFQATT and CDR2 SNEGSKA (reference sequence). This CDR3 region has 14 residues. The V gene lost 0 bases and the J gene lost 10 bases, with 17 bases spanning the gap. The CDR3 loop is CSARDPTSSVAQYF. The CDR3 DNA sequence: TGCAGTGCTAGAGATCCCACTAGTTCGGTGGCGCAGTATTTT.

The V call is TRBV20-1, the J call TRBJ1-5, with 8 bases matching TRBD1. Trimming removed 2 bases from V and 4 bases from J; junction bases left unmatched: 1. CDR1 DFQATT and CDR2 SNEGSKA come from the germline V gene (reference sequence). The CDR3 sequence is 13 residues long. The CDR3 nucleotides are TGCAGTGCTAGATGGGACAGGAATCAGCCCCAGCATTTT. Protein product: CSARWDRNQPQHF.

The CDR3 sequence is CASSLHSGENTEAFF. CDR3 in DNA: TGCGCCAGCAGCTTGCATTCCGGGGAGAACACTGAAGCTTTCTTT. J is TRBJ1-1 and V is TRBV5-1; D gene uncertain. The V gene's germline CDR1 is SGHRS and CDR2 YFSETQ. V lost 1 base and J 1 base, leaving 11 bases between the germline ends. The CDR3 is made up of 15 amino acids.